These 14 T cell receptor beta chains were all obtained from the same sample, sequenced in a study of Ad26.COV2.S vaccination and SARS-CoV-2 variants. Treatment described: roughly 19 received Ad26.COV2.S at low or high dose, single or two shots; about five received placebo; per-sample allocation not given. At day 63 after the first vaccine or placebo injection, samples were drawn. The method was immunoSEQ multiplex PCR; TCRdb's version includes in-frame clones alone and lacks a portion of them. Of roughly 420,000 clones listed, roughly 90% are singletons. The source material was peripheral blood, sampled in a trial of Ad26.COV2.S vaccine versus placebo. Receptors originate from a person between 18 and 65 years old who received the Ad26.COV2.S COVID-19 vaccine or a placebo.

The chain combines TRBV5-8 with TRBJ2-1; D is perhaps TRBD1 or TRBD2 (5 bases each). The CDR3 runs to 14 residues. Germline lookup yields CDR1 SGHTS and CDR2 YDEGEE. The ends were cut back, 0 bases at V and 8 bases at J, with 12 bases in the middle. The CDR3 sequence: CASSLAEGQYEQFF. In DNA, the CDR3 is TGTGCCAGCAGCTTGGCCGAGGGGCAGTATGAGCAGTTCTTC.

The chain is built from TRBV30 and TRBJ2-4; D is unresolved. Looked up from germline, CDR1 is GTSNPN and CDR2 is SVGIG (reference sequence). This CDR3 is built from 17 residues. V was clipped by 1 base and J by 0 bases, with 16 bases between them. CDR3 in amino acids: CAWSAPIVDLAKNIQYF. As DNA, the CDR3 is TGTGCCTGGAGTGCGCCCATTGTCGATTTAGCCAAAAACATTCAGTACTTC.

This clone was detected only a few times. The chain joins TRBV15 to TRBJ1-6; TRBD1 is a possible D gene (5 bases). The germline CDR1 and CDR2 sequences are LNHNV and YYDKDF (reference sequence). The CDR3 sequence is 14 residues long. V dropped 0 bases and J dropped 6 bases, with 6 bases sitting between them. The CDR3 DNA sequence: TGTGCCACCAGCAGAGACAGGGCTAATTCACCCCTCCACTTT. Translated, it gives CATSRDRANSPLHF.

The chain carries TRBV9 and TRBJ2-7; 11 nucleotides align to TRBD2. This CDR3 has 15 residues. Germline CDR1 and CDR2: SGDLS and YYNGEE. The J segment lost 4 bases and the V segment lost 0 bases, leaving 3 bases of the junction unmatched. The CDR3 here is CASSVAPSGGYEQYF. CDR3 bases: TGTGCCAGCAGCGTAGCGCCTAGCGGGGGGTACGAGCAGTACTTC.

V is TRBV4-2 and J is TRBJ2-7; D perhaps matches TRBD1 (6 bases). There are 13 residues in the CDR3. Germline V gene data show CDR1 as LGHNA and CDR2 as YNFKEQ. Trimming shortened V by 5 bases and J by 1 base, and 9 bases separated the two germline ends. Here the CDR3 DNA reads TGTGCCAGCAGCATGACAGGTTCCTACGAGCAGTACTTC. Encoded protein: CASSMTGSYEQYF.

The genes are TRBV11-2 and TRBJ2-2; 9 bases are a match to TRBD1. The CDR3 runs 15 residues. The J segment lost 3 bases and the V segment lost 2 bases, leaving 1 base of the junction unmatched. Per the germline V gene, CDR1 is SGHAT and CDR2 is FQNNGV. The CDR3 protein is CASSLTGGDTGELFF. DNA for the CDR3: TGTGCCAGCAGCTTAACAGGGGGCGACACCGGGGAGCTGTTTTTT.

V and J are TRBV28 and TRBJ1-1, with D possibly TRBD1 on 5 matching bases. The length of the CDR3 is 12 residues. Trimming took 6 bases from V and 5 from J, leaving 10 bases between them. CDR1 is MDHEN, CDR2 SYDVKM, per germline. The CDR3 spells CASRARETEAFF. CDR3 coding DNA: TGTGCCAGCAGGGCCAGGGAAACTGAAGCTTTCTTT. Full variable domain (remainder filled in from reference TRBV28 and TRBJ1-1): DVKVTQSSRYLVKRTGEKVFLECVQDMDHENMFWYRQDPGLGLRLIYFSYDVKMKEKGDIPEGYSVSREKKERFSLILESASTNQTSMYLCASRARETEAFFGQGTRLTVV.

This clone came up once. This chain uses TRBV9 with TRBJ2-7; no firm D call. CDR1 SGDLS and CDR2 YYNGEE come from the germline V gene. The ends were cut back, 1 base at V and 1 base at J, with 9 bases in the middle. The CDR3 is made up of 14 amino acids. CDR3 sequence reads: CASSVKDGSYEQYF. The CDR3 bases are TGTGCCAGCAGCGTAAAGGACGGGTCCTACGAGCAGTACTTC. The full variable domain, with the rest looked up from reference TRBV9 and TRBJ2-7, is DSGVTQTPKHLITATGQRVTLRCSPRSGDLSVYWYQQSLDQGLQFLIQYYNGEERAKGNILERFSAQQFPDLHSELNLSSLELGDSALYFCASSVKDGSYEQYFGPGTRLTVT.

The chain joins TRBV4-3 to TRBJ2-7; perhaps TRBD2 as D (6 bases). V lost 1 base and J 0 bases, leaving 10 bases between the germline ends. The germline CDR1 and CDR2 sequences are LGHNA and YSLEER. The CDR3 extends over 15 amino acids. The CDR3 spells CASSQAWRGSYEQYF. CDR3 nucleotide sequence: TGCGCCAGCAGCCAAGCCTGGCGGGGCTCCTACGAGCAGTACTTC.

The chain is built from TRBV3-1 (or the pseudogene TRBV3-2) and TRBJ1-1, with D possibly being TRBD1 (5 bases). This CDR3 contains 13 residues. The V gene lost 6 bases and the J gene lost 4 bases, with 12 bases spanning the gap. Germline V gene lookup returns CDR1 LGHDT and CDR2 YNNKEL (reference sequence). The DNA for the CDR3 is TGTGCCAGCAGTGACAGACGCTCCACTGAAGCTTTCTTT. Translating it yields CASSDRRSTEAFF.

V gene TRBV5-1 combines with J gene TRBJ2-5; possible D gene TRBD1, 6 bases. V was clipped by 4 bases and J by 4 bases, with 20 bases between them. Looked up from germline, CDR1 is SGHRS and CDR2 is YFSETQ. CDR3 size: 16 residues. The CDR3, as DNA: TGCGCCAGCAGCCTCCGACAGGTTGGTACGTCAGAGACCCAGTACTTC. It yields the protein CASSLRQVGTSETQYF.

V gene TRBV7-2 combines with J gene TRBJ1-5; D might be TRBD1 (6 bases). Per germline, CDR1 SGHTA and CDR2 FQGNSA. Trimming took 0 bases from V and 0 from J, leaving 21 bases between them. This CDR3 is built from 20 residues. The CDR3 loop is CASSLAQTQRRTDSNQPQHF. CDR3 DNA sequence: TGTGCCAGCAGCTTAGCCCAAACCCAAAGGAGGACAGATAGCAATCAGCCCCAGCATTTT.

The genes are TRBV6-2 or TRBV6-3 and TRBJ2-5; 8 bases line up with TRBD2. This CDR3 has 16 amino acids. CDR1 is MNHEY and CDR2 is SVGEGT in the germline V gene. Trimming cost V 0 bases and J 5 bases; bases outside gene matches: 8. In nucleotides, the CDR3 is TGTGCCAGCAGTTACTCGGGGCTAGCGGGCGCCGAGACCCAGTACTTC. Residues: CASSYSGLAGAETQYF.

The CDR3 DNA reads TGTGCCAGCATAAACAGGGGACGCGGGGAGCTGTTTTTT. Protein product: CASINRGRGELFF. V and J are TRBV12-3 or TRBV12-4 and TRBJ2-2; 7 bases fit TRBD1. V lost 7 bases and J lost 7; bases outside the gene matches: 6. This CDR3 region has 13 residues.